The 8 T cell receptor beta chains reported below all come from one sample, sequenced in a study of cytomegalovirus exposure and HLA in healthy donors. PCR used 60 Vbeta primers and 13 Jbeta primers. TCRdb keeps only in-frame clones here, not all; method: immunoSEQ multiplex PCR. In the table there are approximately 82,000 clones, about a tenth of which are singletons. The sample comprised PBMCs. All receptors come from a man aged 60 to 69 in good health and CMV-seropositive.

The J gene is TRBJ1-3, the V gene TRBV30; 7 bases map to TRBD1. The CDR3 covers 12 residues. The V and J ends lost 1 base and 12 bases, in that order; junction bases with no gene match: 6. CDR1 and CDR2 from the germline V gene are GTSNPN and SVGIG (reference sequence). The CDR3 coding sequence is TGTGCCTGGAGTGGGGGACAGATGAACATATATTTT. The encoded protein is CAWSGGQMNIYF.

The chain links TRBV6-5 to TRBJ1-2, with 10 bases lining up with TRBD1. Germline CDR1 is MNHEY and CDR2 is SVGAGI. Germline trimming cut 5 bases from V and 8 bases from J; bases unmatched to any gene: 8. This CDR3 region has 14 residues. In nucleotides, the CDR3 is TGTGCCAGCAGTCGTGACAGGGGGCCCTTGGGCTACACCTTC. It is translated as CASSRDRGPLGYTF.

This clone turned up a few times. The J gene is TRBJ1-5, the V gene TRBV28; 8 bases map to TRBD1. The CDR3 is made up of 13 amino acids. Trimming removed 4 bases from V and 8 bases from J; junction bases left unmatched: 4. Germline values: CDR1 MDHEN, CDR2 SYDVKM. The CDR3 sequence: CASSSNRGEPQHF. For the CDR3, the DNA is TGTGCCAGCAGTTCCAACAGGGGGGAGCCCCAGCATTTT.

Comment on this clone: An end of the junction does not agree with germline; a read error may underlie this. The rearrangement links TRBV5-1 to TRBJ1-3, with 7 nucleotides matching TRBD1. Germline V gene sequence: CDR1 SGHRS, CDR2 YFSETQ. The CDR3 length is 14 residues. CDR3: CASSSTGSENTIYF. CDR3 nucleotides: TGCGCCAGCAGCTCGACAGGGTCTGAAAACACCATATATTTT.

The V gene is TRBV7-3, the J gene TRBJ2-3; 11 nucleotides match TRBD2. Germline CDR1 reads SGHTA; CDR2 reads FQGTGA. The CDR3 has 15 amino acids. Trimming cost V 5 bases and J 3 bases; bases outside gene matches: 4. CDR3 residues: CASSATSGETDTQYF. DNA for the CDR3: TGTGCCAGCAGCGCGACTAGCGGGGAAACAGATACGCAGTATTTT.

V usage is TRBV7-2 and J usage is TRBJ1-1; a possible D gene is TRBD1 (5 bases). Trimming pared 4 bases from V and 4 bases from J, leaving 13 bases between. Germline V gene sequence: CDR1 SGHTA, CDR2 FQGNSA. There are 14 residues in the CDR3. The CDR3 is CASSSGVASTEAFF. The CDR3 bases are TGTGCCAGCAGCTCGGGGGTGGCGAGCACTGAAGCTTTCTTT.

About this clone itself: The junction shows a germline mismatch at one end, possibly a read error. This chain joins TRBV5-6 and TRBJ1-6; TRBD1 might be the D (5 bases). CDR3 length: 15 amino acids. Germline V CDR1 and CDR2: SGHDT, YYEEEE. The CDR3 protein is CASSFDSVYNSPLNF. The CDR3, as DNA: TGTGCCAGCAGTTTTGACAGTGTCTATAATTCACCCCTCAACTTT.

The chain combines TRBV12-2 with TRBJ2-3; TRBD2 is the table's D call and was not checked against the DNA. TRBV12-2 is labeled a pseudogene. The CDR3 has 11 amino acids. CDR3 DNA sequence: TGTGCAAGTCGTTTCGGGTGGACGGGATATTTT. This sequence encodes CASRFGWTGYF.